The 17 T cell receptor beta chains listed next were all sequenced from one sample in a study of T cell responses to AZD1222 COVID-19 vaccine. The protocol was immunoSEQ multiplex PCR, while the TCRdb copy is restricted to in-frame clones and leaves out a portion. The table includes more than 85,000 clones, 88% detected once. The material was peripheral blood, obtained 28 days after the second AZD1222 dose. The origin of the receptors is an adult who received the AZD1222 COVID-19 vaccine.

The CDR3 DNA reads TGTGCCAGCAGTCCCGGGACAGGGGCGAACTATGGCTACACCTTC. Encoded protein: CASSPGTGANYGYTF. The V and J genes are TRBV6-5 and TRBJ1-2; TRBD1 aligns across 10 bases. CDR1 and CDR2 (germline): MNHEY, SVGAGI. The V and J ends lost 5 bases and 2 bases, in that order; junction bases with no gene match: 5. The CDR3 extends over 15 amino acids.

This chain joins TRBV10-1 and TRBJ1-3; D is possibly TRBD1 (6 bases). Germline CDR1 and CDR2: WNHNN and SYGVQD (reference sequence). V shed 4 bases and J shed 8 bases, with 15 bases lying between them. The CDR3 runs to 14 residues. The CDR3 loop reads CASSGDTEGDTIYF. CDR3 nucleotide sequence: TGCGCCAGCAGTGGGGACACCGAGGGGGACACCATATATTTT.

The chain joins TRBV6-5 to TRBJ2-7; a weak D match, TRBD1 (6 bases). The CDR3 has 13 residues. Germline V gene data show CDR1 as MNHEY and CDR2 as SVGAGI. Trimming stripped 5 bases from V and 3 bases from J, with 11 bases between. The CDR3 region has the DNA TGTGCCAGCAGTCCGGGACAACTCTACGAGCAGTACTTC. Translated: CASSPGQLYEQYF.

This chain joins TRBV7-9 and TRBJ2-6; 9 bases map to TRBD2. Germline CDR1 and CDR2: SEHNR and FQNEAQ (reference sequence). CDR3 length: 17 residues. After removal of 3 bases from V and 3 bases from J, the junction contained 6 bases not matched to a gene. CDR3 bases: TGTGCCAGCAGCTTCGTAGCGGGAGCGGGTGGGGCCAACGTCCTGACTTTC. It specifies CASSFVAGAGGANVLTF.

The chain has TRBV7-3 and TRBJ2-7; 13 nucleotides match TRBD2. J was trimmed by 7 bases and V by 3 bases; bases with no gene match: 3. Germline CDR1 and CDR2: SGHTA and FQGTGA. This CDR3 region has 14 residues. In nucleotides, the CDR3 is TGTGCCAGCAGCTTCGAGGGACTAGCGGGAGAGCAGTACTTC. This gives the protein CASSFEGLAGEQYF.

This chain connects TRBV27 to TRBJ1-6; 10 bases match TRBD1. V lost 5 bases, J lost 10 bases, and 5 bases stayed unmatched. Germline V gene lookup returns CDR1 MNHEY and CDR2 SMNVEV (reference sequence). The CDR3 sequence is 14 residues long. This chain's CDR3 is CASSRGQGGSPLHF. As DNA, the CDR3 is TGTGCCAGCAGTCGAGGACAGGGGGGCTCACCCCTCCACTTT.

CDR3 nucleotide sequence: TGTGCCAGCTCCCTAGCGGGAGATCTTCCCGAGCAGTACTTC. Translation gives CASSLAGDLPEQYF. The rearrangement links TRBV18 to TRBJ2-7; TRBD2 aligns across 10 bases. Trimming took 6 bases from V and 6 from J; bases not matched to a gene: 8. The CDR3 totals 14 residues. Looked up from germline, CDR1 is KGHSH and CDR2 is LQKENI.

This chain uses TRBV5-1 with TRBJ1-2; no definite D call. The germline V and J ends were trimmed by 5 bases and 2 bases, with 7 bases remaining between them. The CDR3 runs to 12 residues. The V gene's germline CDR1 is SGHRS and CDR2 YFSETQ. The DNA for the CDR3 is TGCGCCAGCAGGACCGGGAACTATGGCTACACCTTC. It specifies CASRTGNYGYTF.

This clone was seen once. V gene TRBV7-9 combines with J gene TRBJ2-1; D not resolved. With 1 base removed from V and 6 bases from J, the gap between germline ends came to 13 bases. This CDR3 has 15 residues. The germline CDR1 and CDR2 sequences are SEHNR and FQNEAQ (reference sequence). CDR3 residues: CASSLGFNEFNEQFF. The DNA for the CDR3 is TGTGCCAGCAGCTTAGGCTTCAATGAGTTCAATGAGCAGTTCTTC.

The DNA for the CDR3 is TGTGCCAGCAGCTTACAGTCTTCGCGAGCCTACGAGCAGTACTTC. This translates into CASSLQSSRAYEQYF. The chain links TRBV11-2 to TRBJ2-7; no clear D gene. Germline CDR1 and CDR2: SGHAT and FQNNGV. Trimming removed 2 bases at V and 2 bases at J, with 13 bases between. CDR3 length: 15 amino acids.

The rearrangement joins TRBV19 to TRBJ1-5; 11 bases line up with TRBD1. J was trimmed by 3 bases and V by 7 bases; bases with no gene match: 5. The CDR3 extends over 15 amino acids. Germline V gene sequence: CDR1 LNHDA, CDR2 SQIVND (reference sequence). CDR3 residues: CASKRDRGSNQPQHF. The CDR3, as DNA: TGTGCCAGTAAAAGGGACAGGGGGTCCAATCAGCCCCAGCATTTT.

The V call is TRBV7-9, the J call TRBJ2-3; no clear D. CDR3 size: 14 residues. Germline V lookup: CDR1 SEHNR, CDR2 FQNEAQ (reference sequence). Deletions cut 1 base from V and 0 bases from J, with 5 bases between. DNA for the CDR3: TGTGCCAGCAGCTTAGGAGTTAGCACAGATACGCAGTATTTT. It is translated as CASSLGVSTDTQYF.

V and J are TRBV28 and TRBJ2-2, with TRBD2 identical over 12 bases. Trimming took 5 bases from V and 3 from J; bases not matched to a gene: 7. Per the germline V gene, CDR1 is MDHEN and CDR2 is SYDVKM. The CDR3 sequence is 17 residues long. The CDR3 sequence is CASSPLAGGPDTGELFF. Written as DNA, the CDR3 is TGTGCCAGCAGTCCTCTAGCGGGAGGGCCAGACACCGGGGAGCTGTTTTTT.

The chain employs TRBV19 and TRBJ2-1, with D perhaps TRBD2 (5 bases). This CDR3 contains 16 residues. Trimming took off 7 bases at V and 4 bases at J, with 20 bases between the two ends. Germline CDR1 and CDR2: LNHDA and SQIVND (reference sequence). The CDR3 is CASIPPPGSQYNEQFF. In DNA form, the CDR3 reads TGTGCCAGTATCCCGCCCCCGGGGTCTCAATACAATGAGCAGTTCTTC.

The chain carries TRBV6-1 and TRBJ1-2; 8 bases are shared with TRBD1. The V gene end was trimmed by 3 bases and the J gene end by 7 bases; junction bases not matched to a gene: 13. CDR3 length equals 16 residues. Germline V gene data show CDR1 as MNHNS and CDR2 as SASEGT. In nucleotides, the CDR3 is TGTGCCAGCAGTGAGATGTCCCGGACAGGGACTGGTGGCTACACCTTC. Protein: CASSEMSRTGTGGYTF.

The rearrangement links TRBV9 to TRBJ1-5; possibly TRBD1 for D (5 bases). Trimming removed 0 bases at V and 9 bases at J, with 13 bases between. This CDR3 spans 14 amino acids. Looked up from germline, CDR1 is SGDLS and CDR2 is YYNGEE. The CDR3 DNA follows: TGTGCCAGCAGCGTAGAAAAAAGTGGGGCGCCCCAGCATTTT. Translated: CASSVEKSGAPQHF.

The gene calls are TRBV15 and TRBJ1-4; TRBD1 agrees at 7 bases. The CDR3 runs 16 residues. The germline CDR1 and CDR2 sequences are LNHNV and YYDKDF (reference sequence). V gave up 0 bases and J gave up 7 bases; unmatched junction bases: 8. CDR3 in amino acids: CATSRDTSRGGEKLFF. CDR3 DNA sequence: TGTGCCACCAGCAGAGATACCTCCAGGGGGGGTGAAAAACTGTTTTTT.